The 2 T cell receptor beta chains below come from one sample, sequenced in a study of Graves' ophthalmopathy and Graves' hyperthyroidism. RNA transcripts were the template, and TCR beta CDR3 regions were amplified from them. An opening RT-PCR round employed HTBI primers and preceded a second-round multiplex PCR. In TCRdb, the multiplex PCR reads were re-called with MiXCR into one record per CDR3 protein. The sample holds hundreds of thousands of distinct CDR3 sequences, 20% to 25% seen once. Sequencing was done on a sample of peripheral blood. These receptors were taken from a woman aged 18-35 years with stable Graves' hyperthyroidism.

This clonotype occurred many times. This chain connects TRBV29-1 to TRBJ2-7; D not certain. This CDR3 is 13 amino acids long. Trimming took off 5 bases at V and 0 bases at J, with 11 bases between the two ends. Germline V gives CDR1 SQVTM, CDR2 ANQGSEA. CDR3 bases: TGCAGCGTTTCTTTGGGCCACTCCTACGAGCAGTACTTC. This gives the protein CSVSLGHSYEQYF.

There are many counts of this clonotype. In DNA form, the CDR3 reads TGTGCCAGCAGCCTTATCACTGAAGCTTTCTTT. Protein product: CASSLITEAFF. The V and J genes are TRBV11-1 and TRBJ1-1; D not certain. Germline V gives CDR1 SGHAT, CDR2 FQDESV (reference sequence). V lost 5 bases and J 4 bases, leaving 5 bases between the germline ends. This CDR3 is 11 amino acids long.